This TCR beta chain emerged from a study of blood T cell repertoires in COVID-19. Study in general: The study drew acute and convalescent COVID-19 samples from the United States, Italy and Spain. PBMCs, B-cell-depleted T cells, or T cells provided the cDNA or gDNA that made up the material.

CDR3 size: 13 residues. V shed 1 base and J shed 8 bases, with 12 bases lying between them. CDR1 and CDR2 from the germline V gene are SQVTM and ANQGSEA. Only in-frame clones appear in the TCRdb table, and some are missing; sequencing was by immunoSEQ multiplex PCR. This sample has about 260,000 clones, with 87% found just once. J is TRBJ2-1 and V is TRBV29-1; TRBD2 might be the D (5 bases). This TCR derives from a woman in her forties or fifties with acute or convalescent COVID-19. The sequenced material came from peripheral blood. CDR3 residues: CSVEVRGFYEQFF. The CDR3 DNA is TGCAGCGTTGAAGTTCGGGGTTTCTATGAGCAGTTCTTC.